This T cell receptor (beta chain) is drawn from a study of glioma-infiltrating T cells. In regard to this clonotype: What it binds is unknown.

Whole-study findings and limits: Gliomas, especially low-grade, showed above-expected tissue-blood divergence; non-neoplastic patients showed below. Tissue and blood shared very few CDR3 sequences.

TCR alpha and beta CDR3 regions were amplified from RNA using iRepertoire nested multiplex PCR. For one-step reverse transcription and amplification, about 85-400 ng of tissue mRNA or PBMC total RNA was used. In TCRdb, the multiplex PCR reads were re-called with MiXCR into one record per CDR3 protein. The data show about 140,000 distinct CDR3 sequences, about 39% seen once. Unmatched junction bases numbered 5, after V lost 6 bases and J lost 3 bases. CDR3 length equals 14 residues. CDR1 is MDHEN and CDR2 is SYDVKM in the germline V gene. The sample consisted of glioma tissue, nonneoplastic brain tissue, or PBMCs (not recorded which). The TCR was taken from a human donor with low-grade glioma or glioblastoma, undergoing nonglioma brain surgery, or in good health (not recorded which). The genes are TRBV28 and TRBJ1-1, with 9 bases identical to TRBD1. CDR3 amino acids: CASRGTGSDTEAFF. Here the CDR3 DNA reads TGTGCCAGCAGGGGGACAGGGTCGGACACTGAAGCTTTCTTT.